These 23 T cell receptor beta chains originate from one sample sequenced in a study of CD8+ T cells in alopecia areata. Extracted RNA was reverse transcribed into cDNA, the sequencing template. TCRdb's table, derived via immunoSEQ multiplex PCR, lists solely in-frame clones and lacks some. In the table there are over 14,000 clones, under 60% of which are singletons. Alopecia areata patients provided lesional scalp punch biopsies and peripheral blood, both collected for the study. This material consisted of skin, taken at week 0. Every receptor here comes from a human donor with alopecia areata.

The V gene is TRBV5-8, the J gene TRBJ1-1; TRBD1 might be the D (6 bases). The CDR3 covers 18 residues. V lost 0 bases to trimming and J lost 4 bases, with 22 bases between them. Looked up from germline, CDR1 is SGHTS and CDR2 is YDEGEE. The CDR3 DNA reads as TGTGCCAGCAGCTTGGGAACGGGCTATCGGTTAGGGGGCACTGAAGCTTTCTTT. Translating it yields CASSLGTGYRLGGTEAFF.

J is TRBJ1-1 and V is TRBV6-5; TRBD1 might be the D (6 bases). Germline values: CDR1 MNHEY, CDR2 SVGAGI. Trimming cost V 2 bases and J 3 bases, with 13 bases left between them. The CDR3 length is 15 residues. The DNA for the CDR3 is TGTGCCAGCAGTTACCTGCGGACAGACTACACTGAAGCTTTCTTT. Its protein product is CASSYLRTDYTEAFF.

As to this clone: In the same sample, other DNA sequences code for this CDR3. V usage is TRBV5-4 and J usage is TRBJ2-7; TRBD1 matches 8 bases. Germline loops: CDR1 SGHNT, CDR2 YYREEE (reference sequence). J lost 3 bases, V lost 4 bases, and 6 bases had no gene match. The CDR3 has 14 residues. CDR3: CASSQDRVSYEQYF. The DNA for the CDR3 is TGTGCCAGCAGCCAGGACAGGGTAAGCTACGAGCAGTACTTC.

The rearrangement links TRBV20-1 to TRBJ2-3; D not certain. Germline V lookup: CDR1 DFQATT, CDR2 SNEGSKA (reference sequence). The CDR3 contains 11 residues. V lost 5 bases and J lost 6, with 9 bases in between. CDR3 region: CSAPRMDTQYF. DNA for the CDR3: TGCAGTGCTCCTCGCATGGATACGCAGTATTTT.

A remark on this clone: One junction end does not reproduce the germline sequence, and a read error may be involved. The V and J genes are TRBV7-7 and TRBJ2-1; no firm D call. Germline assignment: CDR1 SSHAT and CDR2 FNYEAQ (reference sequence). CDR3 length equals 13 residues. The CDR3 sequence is CASSLSWNNEQFF. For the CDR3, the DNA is TGTGCTAGCAGCTTATCGTGGAACAATGAGCAGTTCTTC.

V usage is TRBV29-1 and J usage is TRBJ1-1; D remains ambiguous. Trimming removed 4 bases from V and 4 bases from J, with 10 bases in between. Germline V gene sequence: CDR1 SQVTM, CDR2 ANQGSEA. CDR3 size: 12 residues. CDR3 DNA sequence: TGCAGCGTTGTTGGGGAACTCACTGAAGCTTTCTTT. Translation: CSVVGELTEAFF.

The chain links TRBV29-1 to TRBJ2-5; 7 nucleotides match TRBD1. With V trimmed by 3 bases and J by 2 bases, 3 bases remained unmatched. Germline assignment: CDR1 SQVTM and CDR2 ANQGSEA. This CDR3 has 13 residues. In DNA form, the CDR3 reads TGCAGCGTTGAGACAGGGATTCAAGAGACCCAGTACTTC. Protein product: CSVETGIQETQYF.

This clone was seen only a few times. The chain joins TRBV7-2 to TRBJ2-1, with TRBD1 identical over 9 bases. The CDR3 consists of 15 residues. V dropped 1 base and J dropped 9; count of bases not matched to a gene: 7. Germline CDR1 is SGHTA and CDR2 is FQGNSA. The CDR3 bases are TGTGCCAGCAGCTTAGTTATACAGGGGGCTTCTGAGCAGTTCTTC. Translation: CASSLVIQGASEQFF.

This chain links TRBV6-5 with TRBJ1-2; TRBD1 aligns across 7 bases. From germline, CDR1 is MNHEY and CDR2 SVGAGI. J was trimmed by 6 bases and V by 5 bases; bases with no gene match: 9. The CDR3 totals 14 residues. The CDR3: CASSKQGFVDGYTF. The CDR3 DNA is TGTGCCAGCAGTAAACAGGGGTTTGTTGATGGCTACACCTTC.

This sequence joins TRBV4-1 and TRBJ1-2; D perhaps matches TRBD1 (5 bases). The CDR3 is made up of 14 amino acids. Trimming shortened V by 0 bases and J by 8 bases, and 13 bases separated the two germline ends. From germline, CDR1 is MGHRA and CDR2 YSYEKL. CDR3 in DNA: TGCGCCAGCAGCCAAGATGCCCACCGGGGGGGCTACACCTTC. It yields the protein CASSQDAHRGGYTF.

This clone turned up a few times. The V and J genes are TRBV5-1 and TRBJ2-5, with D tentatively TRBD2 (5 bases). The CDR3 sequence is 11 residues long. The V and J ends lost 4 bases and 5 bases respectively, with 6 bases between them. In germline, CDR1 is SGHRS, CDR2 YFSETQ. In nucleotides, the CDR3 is TGCGCCAGCAGCCCGGGGGAGACCCAGTACTTC. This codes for CASSPGETQYF.

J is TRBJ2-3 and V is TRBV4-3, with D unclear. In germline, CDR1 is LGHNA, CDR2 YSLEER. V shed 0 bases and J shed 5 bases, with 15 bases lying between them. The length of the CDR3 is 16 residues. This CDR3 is CASSQDGPMTGDTQYF. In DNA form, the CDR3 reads TGCGCCAGCAGCCAAGACGGACCGATGACCGGAGATACGCAGTATTTT.

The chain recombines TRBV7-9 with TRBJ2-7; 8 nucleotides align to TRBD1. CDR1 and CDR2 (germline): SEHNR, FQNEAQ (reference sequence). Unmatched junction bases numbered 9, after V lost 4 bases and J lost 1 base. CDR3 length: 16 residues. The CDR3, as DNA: TGTGCCAGCAGCTCCGAGGGGGGACAGGCATCCTACGAGCAGTACTTC. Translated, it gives CASSSEGGQASYEQYF.

Here the CDR3 DNA reads TGTGCCAGCAGTTTATGGGCAGGGGAATGGAGTGGCTACACCTTC. It specifies CASSLWAGEWSGYTF. The rearrangement joins TRBV28 to TRBJ1-2; possible D gene TRBD1, 6 bases. V shed 0 bases and J shed 7 bases, with 15 bases lying between them. CDR3 length: 15 residues. The germline V gene encodes CDR1 MDHEN and CDR2 SYDVKM.

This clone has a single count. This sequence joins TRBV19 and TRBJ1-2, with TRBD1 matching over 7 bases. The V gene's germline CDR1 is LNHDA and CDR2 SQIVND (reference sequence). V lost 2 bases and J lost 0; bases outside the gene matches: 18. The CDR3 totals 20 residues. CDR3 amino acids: CASSITLRRQGFSANYGYTF. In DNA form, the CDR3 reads TGTGCCAGTAGTATAACGTTGCGGCGACAGGGATTTAGTGCTAACTATGGCTACACCTTC.

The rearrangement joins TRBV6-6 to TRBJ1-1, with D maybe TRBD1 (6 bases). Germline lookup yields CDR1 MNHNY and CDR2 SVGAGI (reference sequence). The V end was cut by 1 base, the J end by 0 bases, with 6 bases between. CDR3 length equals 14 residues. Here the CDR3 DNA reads TGTGCCAGCAGTTACTACAGGGTGAACACTGAAGCTTTCTTT. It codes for CASSYYRVNTEAFF.

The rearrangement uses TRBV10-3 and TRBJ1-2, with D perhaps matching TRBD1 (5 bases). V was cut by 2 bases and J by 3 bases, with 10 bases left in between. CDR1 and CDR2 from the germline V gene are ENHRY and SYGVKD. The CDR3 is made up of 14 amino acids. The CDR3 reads CAISEILGDYGYTF. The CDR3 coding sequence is TGTGCCATCAGTGAGATTCTGGGGGACTATGGCTACACCTTC.

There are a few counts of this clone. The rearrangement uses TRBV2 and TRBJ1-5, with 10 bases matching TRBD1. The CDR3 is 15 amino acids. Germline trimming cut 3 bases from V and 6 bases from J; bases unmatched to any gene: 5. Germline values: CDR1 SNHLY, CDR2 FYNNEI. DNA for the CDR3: TGTGCCAGCAGTGAGACAGGGGGCTCCGGTCAGCCCCAGCATTTT. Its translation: CASSETGGSGQPQHF.

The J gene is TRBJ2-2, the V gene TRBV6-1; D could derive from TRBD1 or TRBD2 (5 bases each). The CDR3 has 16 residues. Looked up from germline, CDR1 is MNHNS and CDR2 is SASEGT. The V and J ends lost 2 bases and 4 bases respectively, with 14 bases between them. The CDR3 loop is CASSELGVLSTGELFF. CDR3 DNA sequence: TGTGCCAGCAGTGAATTGGGGGTTTTGAGCACCGGGGAGCTGTTTTTT.

The CDR3 protein is CATSRVGTSQIQYF. The CDR3 region has the DNA TGTGCCACCAGCAGAGTAGGAACTAGCCAGATCCAGTACTTC. The chain couples TRBV15 to TRBJ2-5, with a tentative D call TRBD2 (6 bases). The CDR3 runs to 14 residues. The V end lost 1 base, the J end lost 10 bases, and 16 bases lay between the germline ends. Germline CDR1 LNHNV, CDR2 YYDKDF (reference sequence). The full variable domain, completed using reference TRBV15 and TRBJ2-5, is DAMVIQNPRYQVTQFGKPVTLSCSQTLNHNVMYWYQQKSSQAPKLLFHYYDKDFNNEADTPDNFQSRRPNTSFCFLDIRSPGLGDTAMYLCATSRVGTSQIQYFGPGTRLLVL.

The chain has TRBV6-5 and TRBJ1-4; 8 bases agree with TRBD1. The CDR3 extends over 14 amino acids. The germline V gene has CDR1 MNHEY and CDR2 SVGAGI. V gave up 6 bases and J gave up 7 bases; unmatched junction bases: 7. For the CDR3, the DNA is TGTGCCAGCAGAGAACAGGGGGGCAGTGAAAAACTGTTTTTT. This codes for CASREQGGSEKLFF.

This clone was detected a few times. In DNA, the CDR3 is TGCGCCAGCAGCTTATTTCAGGGGGCACGGAACACTGAAGCTTTCTTT. Protein: CASSLFQGARNTEAFF. This chain links TRBV5-1 with TRBJ1-1; 8 bases line up with TRBD1. V shed 2 bases, J shed 1 base, and the junction held 7 bases outside the gene matches. Per the germline V gene, CDR1 is SGHRS and CDR2 is YFSETQ. The CDR3 is 16 residues long.

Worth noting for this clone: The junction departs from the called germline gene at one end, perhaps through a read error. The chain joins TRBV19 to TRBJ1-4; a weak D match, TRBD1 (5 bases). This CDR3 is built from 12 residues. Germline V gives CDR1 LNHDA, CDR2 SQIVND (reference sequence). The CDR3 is CASSAGTADRLF. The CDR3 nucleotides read TGTGCCAGTAGCGCAGGGACGGCCGATCGTCTCTTT.